The rows below give T cell receptor beta chains drawn from one sample of a study of blood T cell repertoires in COVID-19. Measured with immunoSEQ multiplex PCR; TCRdb has only the in-frame clones, and not every one. In the table there are around 400,000 clones, just under 90% of which are singletons. What was sequenced was PBMCs or T cells enriched from blood (not recorded which). The receptors shown here come from a woman aged 25-40 years who had recovered from COVID-19. Both conserved end residues are part of each CDR3.

v_gene,j_gene,CDR3aa
TRBV6-5,TRBJ2-7,CASTRAYSYEQYF
TRBV9,TRBJ2-7,CASSVAFGDYEQYF
TRBV3-1/TRBV3-2,TRBJ2-7,CASSQSQGVNEQYF
TRBV18,TRBJ2-7,CASSPPTRDYEQYF
TRBV6-5,TRBJ1-5,CASSYSRDRLNQPQHF
TRBV9,TRBJ2-2,CASSLTGNTGELFF
TRBV19,TRBJ1-2,CASSMVPGQLGGYTF
TRBV11-2,TRBJ2-5,CASSPGGGIQETQYF
TRBV15,TRBJ1-5,CATSSRGGRVHQPQHF
TRBV7-8,TRBJ1-2,CASSLAQGGYGYTF
TRBV6-5,TRBJ2-3,CASSSHSGGATDTQYF
TRBV28,TRBJ1-2,CASSLFRGGQAYGYTF
TRBV10-3,TRBJ1-1,CAISQGGYKVPEAFF
TRBV5-4,TRBJ1-2,CASSWGQLANYGYTF
TRBV10-3,TRBJ2-1,CASGTSEGNEQFF
TRBV6-5,TRBJ2-7,CASSYRGHHEQYF
TRBV25-1,TRBJ1-2,CASSGVGRGTANYGYTF
TRBV5-1,TRBJ1-2,CASSLAAGKANYGYTF
TRBV4-1,TRBJ2-5,CASSQKYGTAIQETQYF
TRBV4-2,TRBJ1-2,CASSQELTIYGYTF
TRBV30,TRBJ1-2,CAWRKPPHSRGYTF
TRBV6-1,TRBJ1-1,CASSDQGRNTEAFF
TRBV7-9,TRBJ1-2,CASSLGEGGIDGYTF
TRBV9,TRBJ2-1,CASSPRGAAGSQGEQFF
TRBV18,TRBJ1-5,CASSYGQGLGQPQHF
TRBV30,TRBJ1-6,CAWIAGGVPNNSPLHF
TRBV4-2,TRBJ2-1,CASSQESGGGFSYNEQFF
TRBV5-6,TRBJ2-2,CASSLAGGTGELFF
TRBV7-2,TRBJ2-7,CASSLDLGQGIYEQYF
TRBV7-2,TRBJ2-7,CASSPKPLTSPPYEQYF